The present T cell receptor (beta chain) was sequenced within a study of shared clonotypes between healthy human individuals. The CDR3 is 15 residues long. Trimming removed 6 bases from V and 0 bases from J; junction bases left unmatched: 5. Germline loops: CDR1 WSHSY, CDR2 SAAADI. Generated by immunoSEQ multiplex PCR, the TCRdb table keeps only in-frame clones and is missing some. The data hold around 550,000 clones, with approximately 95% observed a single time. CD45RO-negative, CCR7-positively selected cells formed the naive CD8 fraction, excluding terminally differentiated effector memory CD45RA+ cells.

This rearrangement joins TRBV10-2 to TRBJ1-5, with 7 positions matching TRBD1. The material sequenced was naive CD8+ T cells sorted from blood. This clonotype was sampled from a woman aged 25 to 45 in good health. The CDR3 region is CASSSGQTSNQPQHF. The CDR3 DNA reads TGCGCCAGCAGCTCGGGACAGACTAGCAATCAGCCCCAGCATTTT.